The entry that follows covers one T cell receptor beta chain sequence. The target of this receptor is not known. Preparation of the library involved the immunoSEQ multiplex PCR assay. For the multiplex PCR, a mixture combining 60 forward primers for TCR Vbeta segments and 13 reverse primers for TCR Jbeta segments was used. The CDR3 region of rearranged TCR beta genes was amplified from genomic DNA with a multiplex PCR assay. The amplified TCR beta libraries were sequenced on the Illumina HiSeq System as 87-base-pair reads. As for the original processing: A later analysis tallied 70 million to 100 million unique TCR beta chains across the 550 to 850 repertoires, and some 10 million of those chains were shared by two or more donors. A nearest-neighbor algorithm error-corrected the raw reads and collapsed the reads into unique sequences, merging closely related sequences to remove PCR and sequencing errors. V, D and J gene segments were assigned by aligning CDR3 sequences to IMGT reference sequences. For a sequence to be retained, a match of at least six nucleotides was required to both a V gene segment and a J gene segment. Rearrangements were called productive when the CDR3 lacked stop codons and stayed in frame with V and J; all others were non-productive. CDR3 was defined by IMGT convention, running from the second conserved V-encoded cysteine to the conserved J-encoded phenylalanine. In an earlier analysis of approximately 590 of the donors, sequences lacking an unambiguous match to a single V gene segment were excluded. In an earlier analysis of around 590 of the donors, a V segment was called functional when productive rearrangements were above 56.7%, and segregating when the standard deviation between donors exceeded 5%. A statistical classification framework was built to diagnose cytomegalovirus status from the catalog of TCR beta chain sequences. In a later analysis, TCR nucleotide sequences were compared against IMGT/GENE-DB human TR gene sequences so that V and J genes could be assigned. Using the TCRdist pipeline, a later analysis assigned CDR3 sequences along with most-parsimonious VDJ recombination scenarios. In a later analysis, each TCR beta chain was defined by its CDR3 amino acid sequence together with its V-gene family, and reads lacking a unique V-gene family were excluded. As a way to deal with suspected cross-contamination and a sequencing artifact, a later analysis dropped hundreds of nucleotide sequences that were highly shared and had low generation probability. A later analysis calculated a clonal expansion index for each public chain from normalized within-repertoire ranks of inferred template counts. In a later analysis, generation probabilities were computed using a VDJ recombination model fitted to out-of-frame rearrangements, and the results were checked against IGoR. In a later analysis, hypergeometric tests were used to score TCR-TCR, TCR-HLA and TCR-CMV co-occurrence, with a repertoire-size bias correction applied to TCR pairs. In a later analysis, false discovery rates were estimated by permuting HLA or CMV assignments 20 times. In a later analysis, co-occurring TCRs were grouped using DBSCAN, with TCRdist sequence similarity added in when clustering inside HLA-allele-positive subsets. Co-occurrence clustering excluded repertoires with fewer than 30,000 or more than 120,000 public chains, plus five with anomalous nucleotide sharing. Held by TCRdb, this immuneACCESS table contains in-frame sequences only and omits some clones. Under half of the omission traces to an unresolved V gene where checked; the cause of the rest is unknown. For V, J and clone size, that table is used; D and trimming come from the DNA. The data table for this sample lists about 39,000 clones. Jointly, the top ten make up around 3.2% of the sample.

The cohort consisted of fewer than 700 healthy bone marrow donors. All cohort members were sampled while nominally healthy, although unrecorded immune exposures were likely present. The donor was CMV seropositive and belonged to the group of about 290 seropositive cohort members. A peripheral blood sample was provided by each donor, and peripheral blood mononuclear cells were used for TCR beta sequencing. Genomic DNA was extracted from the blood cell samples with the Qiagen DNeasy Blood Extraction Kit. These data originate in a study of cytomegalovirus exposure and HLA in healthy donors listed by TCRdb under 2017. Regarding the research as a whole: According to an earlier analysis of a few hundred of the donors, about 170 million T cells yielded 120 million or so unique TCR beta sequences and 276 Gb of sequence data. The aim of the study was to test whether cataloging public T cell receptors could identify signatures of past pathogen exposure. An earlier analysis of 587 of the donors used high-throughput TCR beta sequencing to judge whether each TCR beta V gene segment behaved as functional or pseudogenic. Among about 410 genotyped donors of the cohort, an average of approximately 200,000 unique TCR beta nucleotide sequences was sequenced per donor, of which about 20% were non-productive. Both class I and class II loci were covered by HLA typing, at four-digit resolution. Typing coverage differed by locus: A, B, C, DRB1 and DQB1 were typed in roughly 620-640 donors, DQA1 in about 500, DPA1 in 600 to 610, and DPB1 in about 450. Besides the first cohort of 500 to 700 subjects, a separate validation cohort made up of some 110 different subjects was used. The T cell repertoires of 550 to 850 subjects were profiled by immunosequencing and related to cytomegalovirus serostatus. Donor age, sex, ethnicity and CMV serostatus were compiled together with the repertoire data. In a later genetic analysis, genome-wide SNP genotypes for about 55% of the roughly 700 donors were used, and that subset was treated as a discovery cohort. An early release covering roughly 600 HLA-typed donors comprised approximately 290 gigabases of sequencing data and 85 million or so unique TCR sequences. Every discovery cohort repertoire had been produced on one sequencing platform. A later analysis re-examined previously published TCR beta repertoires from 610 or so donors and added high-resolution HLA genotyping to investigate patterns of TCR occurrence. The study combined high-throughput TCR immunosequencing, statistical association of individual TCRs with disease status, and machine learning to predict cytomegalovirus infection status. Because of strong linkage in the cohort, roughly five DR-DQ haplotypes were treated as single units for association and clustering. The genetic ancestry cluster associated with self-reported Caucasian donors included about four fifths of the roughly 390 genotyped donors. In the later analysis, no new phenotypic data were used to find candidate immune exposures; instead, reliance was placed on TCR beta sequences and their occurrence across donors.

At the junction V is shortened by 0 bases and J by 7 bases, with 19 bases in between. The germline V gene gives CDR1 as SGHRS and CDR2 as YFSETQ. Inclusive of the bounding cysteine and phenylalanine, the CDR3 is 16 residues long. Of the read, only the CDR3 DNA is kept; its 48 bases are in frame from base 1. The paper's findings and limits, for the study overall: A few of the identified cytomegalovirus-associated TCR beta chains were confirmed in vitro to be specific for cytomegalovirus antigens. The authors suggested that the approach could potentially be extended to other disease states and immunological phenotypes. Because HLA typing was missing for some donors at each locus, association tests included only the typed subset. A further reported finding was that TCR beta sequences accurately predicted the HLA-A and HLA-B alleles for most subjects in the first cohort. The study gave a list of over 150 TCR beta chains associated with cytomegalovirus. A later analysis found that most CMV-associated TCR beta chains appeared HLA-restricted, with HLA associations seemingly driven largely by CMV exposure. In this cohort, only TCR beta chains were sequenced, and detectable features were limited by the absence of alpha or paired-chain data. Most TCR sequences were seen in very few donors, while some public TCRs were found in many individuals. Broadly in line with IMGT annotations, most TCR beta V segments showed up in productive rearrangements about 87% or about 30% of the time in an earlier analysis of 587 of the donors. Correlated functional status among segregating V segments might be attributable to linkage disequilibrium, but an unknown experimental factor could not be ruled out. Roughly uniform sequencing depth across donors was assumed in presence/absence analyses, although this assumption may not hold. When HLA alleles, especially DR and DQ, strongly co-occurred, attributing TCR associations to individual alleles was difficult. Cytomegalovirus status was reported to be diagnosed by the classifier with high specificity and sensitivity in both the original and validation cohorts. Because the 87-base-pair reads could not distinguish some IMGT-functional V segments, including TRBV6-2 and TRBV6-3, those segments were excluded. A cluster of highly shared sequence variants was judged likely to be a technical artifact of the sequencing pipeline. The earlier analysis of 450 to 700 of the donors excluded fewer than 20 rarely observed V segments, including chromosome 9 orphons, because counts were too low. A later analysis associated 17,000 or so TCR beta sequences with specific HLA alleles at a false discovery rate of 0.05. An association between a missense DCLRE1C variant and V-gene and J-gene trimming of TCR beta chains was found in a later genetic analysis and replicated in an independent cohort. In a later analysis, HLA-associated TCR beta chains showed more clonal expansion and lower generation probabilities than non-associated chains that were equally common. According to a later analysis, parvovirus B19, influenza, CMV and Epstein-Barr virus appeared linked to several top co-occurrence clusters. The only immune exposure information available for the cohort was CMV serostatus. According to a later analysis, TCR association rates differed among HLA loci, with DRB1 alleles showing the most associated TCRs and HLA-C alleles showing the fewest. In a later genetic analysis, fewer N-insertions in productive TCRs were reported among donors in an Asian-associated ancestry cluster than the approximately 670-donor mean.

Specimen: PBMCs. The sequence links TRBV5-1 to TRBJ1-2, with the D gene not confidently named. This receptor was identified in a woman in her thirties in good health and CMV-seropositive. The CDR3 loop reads CASSLVLETPPSGYTF. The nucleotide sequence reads TGCGCCAGCAGCTTGGTGTTGGAGACTCCCCCGAGTGGCTACACCTTC.